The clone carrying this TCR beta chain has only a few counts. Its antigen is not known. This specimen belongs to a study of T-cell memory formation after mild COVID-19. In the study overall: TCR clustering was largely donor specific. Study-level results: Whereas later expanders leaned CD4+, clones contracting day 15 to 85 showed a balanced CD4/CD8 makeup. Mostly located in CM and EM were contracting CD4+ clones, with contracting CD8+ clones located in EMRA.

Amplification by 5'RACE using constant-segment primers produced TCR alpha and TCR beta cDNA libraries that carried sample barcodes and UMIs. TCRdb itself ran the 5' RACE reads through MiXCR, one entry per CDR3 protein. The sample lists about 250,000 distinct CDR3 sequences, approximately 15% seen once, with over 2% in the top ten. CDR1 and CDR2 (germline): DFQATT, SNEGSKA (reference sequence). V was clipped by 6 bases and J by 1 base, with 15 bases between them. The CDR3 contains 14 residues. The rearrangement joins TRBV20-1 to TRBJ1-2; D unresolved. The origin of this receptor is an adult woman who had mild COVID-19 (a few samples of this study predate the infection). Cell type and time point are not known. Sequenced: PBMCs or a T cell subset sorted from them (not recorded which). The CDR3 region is CSAYSPTDNYGYTF. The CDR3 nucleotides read TGCAGTGCCTACTCCCCGACGGATAACTATGGCTACACCTTC.